This TCR beta chain was recovered during a study of blood T cell repertoires in COVID-19. Original analysis: Reference gene primer amplification gave estimated nucleated cell counts. Here immunoSEQ multiplex PCR was the method, and the copy in TCRdb shows in-frame clones only, minus some. V and J calls and clone size are copied from that table; D and trimming were computed from the DNA. The sample yields 170,000 or so clones, approximately 84% seen once. Trimming pared 4 bases from V and 6 bases from J, leaving 14 bases between. Looked up from germline, CDR1 is SGDLS and CDR2 is YYNGEE. The CDR3 covers 15 residues. This clone has only a few counts.

Sequencing was done on a sample of peripheral blood. The chain employs TRBV9 and TRBJ1-6; perhaps TRBD1 as D (6 bases). The sequence came from a man younger than 35 with active or convalescent COVID-19. The CDR3 DNA reads TGTGCCAGCAGCCCGTCGACAGGTTTTAATTCACCCCTCCACTTT. Its protein is CASSPSTGFNSPLHF.